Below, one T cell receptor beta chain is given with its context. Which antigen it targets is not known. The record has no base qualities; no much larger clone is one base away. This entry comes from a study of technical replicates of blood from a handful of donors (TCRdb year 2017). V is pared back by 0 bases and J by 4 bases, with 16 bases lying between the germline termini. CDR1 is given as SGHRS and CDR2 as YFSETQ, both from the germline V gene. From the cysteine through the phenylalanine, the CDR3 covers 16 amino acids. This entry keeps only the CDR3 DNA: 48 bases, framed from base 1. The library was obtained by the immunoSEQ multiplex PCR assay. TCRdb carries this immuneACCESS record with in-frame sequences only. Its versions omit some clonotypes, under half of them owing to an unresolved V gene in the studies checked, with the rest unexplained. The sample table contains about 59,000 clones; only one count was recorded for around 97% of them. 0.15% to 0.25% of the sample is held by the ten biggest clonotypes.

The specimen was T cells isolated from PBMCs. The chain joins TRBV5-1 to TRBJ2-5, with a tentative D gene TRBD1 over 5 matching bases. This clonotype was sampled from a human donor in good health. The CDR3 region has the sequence CASSLEGAPSPETQYF. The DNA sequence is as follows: TGCGCCAGCAGCTTGGAAGGGGCCCCTTCACCAGAGACCCAGTACTTC. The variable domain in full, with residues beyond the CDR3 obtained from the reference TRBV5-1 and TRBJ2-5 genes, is KAGVTQTPRYLIKTRGQQVTLSCSPISGHRSVSWYQQTPGQGLQFLFEYFSETQRNKGNFPGRFSGRQFSNSRSEMNVSTLELGDSALYLCASSLEGAPSPETQYFGPGTRLLVL.